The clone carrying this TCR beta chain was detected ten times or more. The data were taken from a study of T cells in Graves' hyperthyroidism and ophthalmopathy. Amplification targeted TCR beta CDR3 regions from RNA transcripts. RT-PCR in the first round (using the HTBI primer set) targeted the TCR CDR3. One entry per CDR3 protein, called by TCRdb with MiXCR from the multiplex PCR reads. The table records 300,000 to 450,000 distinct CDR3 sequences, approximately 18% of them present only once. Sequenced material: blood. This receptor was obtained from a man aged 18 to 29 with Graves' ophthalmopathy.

CDR3 sequence reads: CASSEARAWGIGTDTQYF. The CDR3, as DNA: TGTGCCAGCAGTGAAGCGCGGGCATGGGGCATTGGCACAGATACGCAGTATTTT. The gene calls are TRBV2 and TRBJ2-3, with D perhaps given as TRBD1 or TRBD2 (5 bases each). From germline, CDR1 is SNHLY and CDR2 FYNNEI. There are 18 residues in the CDR3. V dropped 0 bases and J dropped 1 base, with 17 bases sitting between them.